The 9 T cell receptor beta chains below come from one sample, sequenced in a study of blood T cell repertoires in COVID-19. TCRdb's table, derived via immunoSEQ multiplex PCR, lists solely in-frame clones and lacks some. The table lists over 50,000 clones, about 85% of them singletons. The sample was peripheral blood. The receptors originated from a human donor in a cohort sampled during active COVID-19.

The rearrangement joins TRBV5-6 to TRBJ1-6; maybe TRBD1 (5 bases). V was clipped by 3 bases and J by 10 bases, with 17 bases between them. From germline, CDR1 is SGHDT and CDR2 YYEEEE. The CDR3 extends over 15 amino acids. The CDR3 spells CASSSRQTPRSPLHF. CDR3 in DNA: TGTGCCAGCAGCTCCCGACAGACACCCCGCTCACCCCTCCACTTT.

V is TRBV7-9 and J is TRBJ2-2, with TRBD2 identical over 14 bases. The CDR3 has 18 residues. Germline trimming cut 5 bases from V and 4 bases from J; bases unmatched to any gene: 9. Germline V gives CDR1 SEHNR, CDR2 FQNEAQ (reference sequence). CDR3 in amino acids: CASSAPGLAGAGTGELFF. DNA of the CDR3: TGTGCCAGCAGCGCCCCGGGACTAGCGGGAGCGGGCACCGGGGAGCTGTTTTTT.

The rearrangement joins TRBV27 to TRBJ1-4; TRBD1 matches 11 bases. CDR1 is MNHEY, CDR2 SMNVEV, per germline (reference sequence). The CDR3 is 15 residues long. The junction had 7 bases not matched to a gene; V was cut back by 6 bases and J by 7 bases. The CDR3 bases are TGTGCCAGCAGACCGCCGGGGACAGGGGGTGAAAAACTGTTTTTT. Its protein is CASRPPGTGGEKLFF.

The chain has TRBV28 and TRBJ1-2; D gene uncertain. The CDR3 is 15 amino acids. V was cut by 2 bases and J by 6 bases, with 16 bases left in between. Germline assignment: CDR1 MDHEN and CDR2 SYDVKM. CDR3 coding DNA: TGTGCCAGCAGTTTACCAAGTGTCCCCCAGGATGGCTACACCTTC. The encoded protein is CASSLPSVPQDGYTF.

The V call is TRBV19, the J call TRBJ1-2; TRBD1 might be the D (6 bases). V was cut by 1 base and J by 4 bases, with 10 bases left in between. The CDR3 runs 14 residues. The germline gives CDR1 LNHDA, CDR2 SQIVND (reference sequence). Here the CDR3 reads CASSIGGGAYGYTF. CDR3 in DNA: TGTGCCAGTAGTATAGGAGGGGGGGCCTATGGCTACACCTTC.

J is TRBJ2-1 and V is TRBV11-2; TRBD2 agrees at 7 bases. The junction had 10 bases not matched to a gene; V was cut back by 3 bases and J by 8 bases. CDR3 length: 15 residues. CDR1 and CDR2 from the germline V gene are SGHAT and FQNNGV. As DNA, the CDR3 is TGTGCCAGCAGCTTGGCGGGAGATAAGCGGTATGAGCAGTTCTTC. This codes for CASSLAGDKRYEQFF.

The V and J genes are TRBV19 and TRBJ2-1; TRBD2 matches at 8 bases. CDR3 length: 13 amino acids. Germline lookup yields CDR1 LNHDA and CDR2 SQIVND (reference sequence). V lost 1 base and J lost 13; bases outside the gene matches: 6. The CDR3 coding sequence is TGTGCCAGTAGTATAGGTAGCGGGGAAAAACAGTTCTTC. Translated, it gives CASSIGSGEKQFF.

The V and J genes are TRBV3-1 (or the pseudogene TRBV3-2) and TRBJ2-1; 12 nucleotides match TRBD2. The germline CDR1 and CDR2 sequences are LGHDT and YNNKEL (reference sequence). V shed 1 base, J shed 4 bases, and the junction held 5 bases outside the gene matches. This CDR3 contains 17 residues. The CDR3 sequence: CASSQGKLAGGYNEQFF. The CDR3 DNA follows: TGTGCCAGCAGCCAAGGGAAACTAGCGGGAGGTTACAATGAGCAGTTCTTC.

The chain has TRBV6-5 and TRBJ2-7; 8 bases are shared with TRBD2. The germline V gene has CDR1 MNHEY and CDR2 SVGAGI. The CDR3 extends over 15 amino acids. Trimming removed 1 base from V and 6 bases from J; junction bases left unmatched: 8. The CDR3 DNA reads TGTGCCAGCAGTTACTGGCGGGAGGCCCCCCGCGAGCAGTACTTC. The encoded protein is CASSYWREAPREQYF.